The 10 T cell receptor beta chains in this list originate from one sample, sequenced in a study of early T cells in non-severe SARS-CoV-2 infection. TCRdb independently ran MiXCR on the 5' RACE reads; one entry per CDR3 protein. The data contain tens of thousands of distinct CDR3 sequences, around 5.7% of them singletons. Material: whole blood. The receptors shown here come from an adult who was a healthcare worker with PCR-confirmed SARS-CoV-2 infection or an uninfected control (not recorded which).

The genes are TRBV7-8 and TRBJ2-1, with D possibly TRBD1 on 6 matching bases. Germline V lookup: CDR1 SGHVS, CDR2 FQNEAQ. V dropped 4 bases and J dropped 6 bases, with 10 bases sitting between them. This CDR3 comprises 13 residues. CDR3: CASSSDRSNEQFF. In DNA form, the CDR3 reads TGTGCCAGCAGCTCAGACAGGAGCAATGAGCAGTTCTTC.

J is TRBJ2-7 and V is TRBV11-2, with 14 nucleotides matching TRBD2. Per germline, CDR1 SGHAT and CDR2 FQNNGV. After removal of 5 bases from V and 5 bases from J, the junction contained 14 bases not matched to a gene. This CDR3 comprises 18 residues. This chain's CDR3 is CASSRRTSGGTRSDEQYF. DNA of the CDR3: TGTGCCAGCAGCCGAAGGACTAGCGGGGGGACCCGTAGCGACGAGCAGTACTTC.

This clonotype was found many times. The J gene is TRBJ2-5, the V gene TRBV7-6, with 7 nucleotides matching TRBD1. Germline V lookup: CDR1 SGHVS, CDR2 FNYEAQ. Losses at the gene ends were 1 base for V and 4 bases for J; bases not matched to a gene: 9. The CDR3 has 16 amino acids. CDR3 in amino acids: CASSLEGGGWIETQYF. CDR3 DNA sequence: TGTGCCAGCAGCTTAGAAGGGGGCGGTTGGATAGAGACCCAGTACTTC.

This clonotype has more than one count but fewer than ten. The chain is built from TRBV5-6 and TRBJ2-7; D not resolved. Germline values: CDR1 SGHDT, CDR2 YYEEEE. V lost 4 bases and J 5 bases, leaving 10 bases between the germline ends. The length of the CDR3 is 12 residues. The CDR3 region has the DNA TGTGCCAGCAGCCGCCTTTGGAACGAGCAGTACTTC. This translates into CASSRLWNEQYF.

This clonotype was counted ten times or more. The CDR3: CASRPETGVYGYTF. As DNA, the CDR3 is TGTGCCAGCAGGCCAGAGACAGGGGTCTATGGCTACACCTTC. The chain employs TRBV12-3 or TRBV12-4 and TRBJ1-2; 8 bases align to TRBD1. The ends lost 6 bases at V and 4 bases at J; junction bases unmatched: 7. The CDR3 is made up of 14 amino acids.

The chain joins TRBV12-3 or TRBV12-4 to TRBJ2-7, with a possible D match to TRBD1 (6 bases). This CDR3 is built from 15 residues. Trimming pared 5 bases from V and 2 bases from J, leaving 16 bases between. The CDR3 sequence: CASSPLQGEAYEQYF. The CDR3 DNA is TGTGCCAGCAGTCCCCTACAGGGTGAGGCCTACGAGCAGTACTTC.

The chain carries TRBV27 and TRBJ2-1, with TRBD2 matching 12 bases. Germline values: CDR1 MNHEY, CDR2 SMNVEV (reference sequence). The CDR3 runs to 14 residues. Losses at the gene ends were 7 bases for V and 9 bases for J; bases not matched to a gene: 7. The CDR3 spells CASTAATSGGEQFF. The CDR3 coding sequence is TGTGCCAGCACGGCCGCGACTAGCGGGGGTGAGCAGTTCTTC.

This clonotype showed up just a few times. The V and J genes are TRBV18 and TRBJ2-2; D not resolved. Trimming removed 3 bases at V and 4 bases at J, with 6 bases between. Germline loops: CDR1 KGHSH, CDR2 LQKENI. The CDR3 is made up of 13 amino acids. The CDR3 bases are TGTGCCAGCTCACCCAGAACCACCGGGGAGCTGTTTTTT. It codes for CASSPRTTGELFF.

This clonotype occurred many times. The rearrangement uses TRBV12-3 or TRBV12-4 and TRBJ2-2; D tentatively reads TRBD1 or TRBD2 (6 bases each). This CDR3 region has 13 residues. V dropped 10 bases and J dropped 4 bases, with 13 bases sitting between them. CDR3 amino acids: CATHGGRTGELFF. The CDR3 region has the DNA TGTGCCACCCATGGGGGGCGCACCGGGGAGCTGTTTTTT.

In this sample, this clonotype turned up a few times. The V call is TRBV4-2, the J call TRBJ1-1; D not resolved. V was trimmed by 1 base and J by 2 bases, leaving 8 bases between them. CDR3 length equals 14 residues. Germline values: CDR1 LGHNA, CDR2 YNFKEQ. CDR3 DNA: TGTGCCAGCAGCCAAGGGGCATCTAACACTGAAGCTTTCTTT. The encoded protein is CASSQGASNTEAFF.